The clone carrying this T cell receptor (beta chain) was recorded only once. This sample stems from a study of control samples from healthy donors and cancer patients. This table comes from immunoSEQ multiplex PCR, and its TCRdb copy is limited to in-frame clones, with some not included. The repertoire consists of about 150,000 clones, with approximately 91% occurring once and the leading ten covering about 2%. CDR1 SNHLY and CDR2 FYNNEI come from the germline V gene. V was clipped by 8 bases and J by 6 bases, with 19 bases between them. The CDR3 contains 15 residues. The sequence was obtained from a middle-aged woman in good health. The J gene is TRBJ2-2, the V gene TRBV2, with D tentatively TRBD2 (7 bases). Source material: blood. CDR3 residues: CASEASGAGAGELFF. The CDR3 DNA reads as TGTGCCAGCGAGGCCAGCGGGGCAGGGGCCGGGGAGCTGTTTTTT.